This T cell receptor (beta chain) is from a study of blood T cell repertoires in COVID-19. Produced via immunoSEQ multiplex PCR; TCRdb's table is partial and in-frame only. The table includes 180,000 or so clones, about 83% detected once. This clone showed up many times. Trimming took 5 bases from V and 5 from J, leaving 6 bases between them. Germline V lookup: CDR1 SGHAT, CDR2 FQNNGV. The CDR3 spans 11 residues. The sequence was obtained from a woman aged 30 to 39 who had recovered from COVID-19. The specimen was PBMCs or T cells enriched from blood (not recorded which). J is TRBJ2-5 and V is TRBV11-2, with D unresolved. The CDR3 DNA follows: TGTGCCAGCAGCCCCGGGGAGACCCAGTACTTC. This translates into CASSPGETQYF.